The 26 T cell receptor beta chains below all came from one sample that was sequenced in a study of control samples from healthy donors and cancer patients. Generated by immunoSEQ multiplex PCR, the TCRdb table keeps only in-frame clones and is missing some. The table shows 130,000 or so clones, with around 92% occurring only once. The sequenced sample consisted of PBMCs. These receptors all come from a man aged 50 to 60 with head and neck cancer.

This clone has more than one count but fewer than ten. This chain joins TRBV6-5 and TRBJ2-3; perhaps TRBD2 as D (5 bases). This CDR3 has 12 amino acids. V was clipped by 5 bases and J by 3 bases, with 6 bases between them. The germline V gene has CDR1 MNHEY and CDR2 SVGAGI. The CDR3 sequence: CASSRRTDTQYF. CDR3 nucleotides: TGTGCCAGCAGTCGGAGGACAGATACGCAGTATTTT.

J is TRBJ1-2 and V is TRBV29-1; D might be TRBD1 (6 bases). CDR3 size: 12 residues. The V and J ends lost 3 bases and 4 bases respectively, with 9 bases between them. Germline lookup yields CDR1 SQVTM and CDR2 ANQGSEA. DNA of the CDR3: TGCAGCGTTGAGATAGGGGGCTATGGCTACACCTTC. Encoded protein: CSVEIGGYGYTF. Full variable domain (outside the CDR3, taken from reference TRBV29-1 and TRBJ1-2): SAVISQKPSRDICQRGTSLTIQCQVDSQVTMMFWYRQQPGQSLTLIATANQGSEATYESGFVIDKFPISRPNLTFSTLTVSNMSPEDSSIYLCSVEIGGYGYTFGSGTRLTVV.

The V gene is TRBV3-1 (or the pseudogene TRBV3-2), the J gene TRBJ2-7; no clear D gene. CDR1 and CDR2 from the germline V gene are LGHDT and YNNKEL (reference sequence). This CDR3 is 14 amino acids long. Trimming removed 1 base at V and 4 bases at J, with 11 bases between. CDR3 sequence (DNA): TGTGCCAGCAGCCAAGTAGGTCAGTCTTACGAGCAGTACTTC. The encoded protein is CASSQVGQSYEQYF.

The chain links TRBV2 to TRBJ1-3; D is possibly TRBD1 (6 bases). Trimming removed 5 bases at V and 2 bases at J, with 19 bases between. This CDR3 has 17 amino acids. The germline gives CDR1 SNHLY, CDR2 FYNNEI. This CDR3 reads CASSLLQGTLTGNTIYF. The CDR3, as DNA: TGTGCCAGCAGTCTACTACAGGGAACCCTAACTGGAAACACCATATATTTT. The full variable domain, in which reference TRBV2 and TRBJ1-3 provide the parts outside the CDR3, is EPEVTQTPSHQVTQMGQEVILRCVPISNHLYFYWYRQILGQKVEFLVSFYNNEISEKSEIFDDQFSVERPDGSNFTLKIRSTKLEDSAMYFCASSLLQGTLTGNTIYFGEGSWLTVV.

The CDR3 coding sequence is TGTGCCAGCAGCGGACTAGCGGGAGGAGTTAATGAGCAGTTCTTC. Translating it yields CASSGLAGGVNEQFF. This chain joins TRBV28 and TRBJ2-1, with 14 nucleotides matching TRBD2. CDR1 and CDR2 (germline): MDHEN, SYDVKM. V shed 6 bases, J shed 7 bases, and the junction held 5 bases outside the gene matches. This CDR3 spans 15 amino acids.

This clone was recorded once. This sequence joins TRBV11-2 and TRBJ1-2; 7 nucleotides align to TRBD1. V gave up 5 bases and J gave up 2 bases; unmatched junction bases: 8. This CDR3 is built from 15 residues. Germline CDR1 is SGHAT and CDR2 is FQNNGV. As DNA, the CDR3 is TGTGCCAGCAGCCCGGATTTGACAGGGAACTATGGCTACACCTTC. Its translation is CASSPDLTGNYGYTF.

This chain joins TRBV3-1 (or the pseudogene TRBV3-2) and TRBJ2-2, with D possibly matching TRBD2 (5 bases). The CDR3 totals 13 residues. Looked up from germline, CDR1 is LGHDT and CDR2 is YNNKEL (reference sequence). Trimming cost V 4 bases and J 6 bases, with 9 bases left between them. CDR3 DNA: TGTGCCAGCAGCCCCCTCGGGGCCGGGGAGCTGTTTTTT. Amino acid sequence: CASSPLGAGELFF.

The CDR3 region has the DNA TGCGCCAGCAGTGAGGGGAGCCAGGGCACCGGGGAGCTGTTTTTT. As protein: CASSEGSQGTGELFF. The chain is built from TRBV10-1 and TRBJ2-2; D is possibly TRBD1 or TRBD2 (5 bases each). Germline loops: CDR1 WNHNN, CDR2 SYGVQD (reference sequence). This CDR3 region has 15 residues. The V and J ends lost 2 bases and 4 bases respectively, with 11 bases between them.

V gene TRBV6-1 combines with J gene TRBJ1-2, with 7 positions matching TRBD1. V shed 1 base and J 5 bases; nucleotides not matched to a gene: 7. This CDR3 region has 15 residues. CDR1 MNHNS and CDR2 SASEGT come from the germline V gene. CDR3 sequence reads: CASSEVTGESYGYTF. CDR3 DNA sequence: TGTGCCAGCAGTGAAGTAACAGGGGAGAGTTATGGCTACACCTTC.

The chain combines TRBV28 with TRBJ2-3; D is uncertain. The CDR3 is 16 residues long. Trimming removed 4 bases from V and 9 bases from J, with 23 bases in between. Germline V gene data show CDR1 as MDHEN and CDR2 as SYDVKM. CDR3 in DNA: TGTGCCAGCAGTTACGCCGACTCCACCTTGGGCAAAACGCAGTATTTT. Translation: CASSYADSTLGKTQYF.

The chain uses TRBV9 and TRBJ2-2; 11 positions agree with TRBD1. The CDR3 sequence is 15 residues long. Trimming cost V 1 base and J 8 bases; bases outside gene matches: 4. Looked up from germline, CDR1 is SGDLS and CDR2 is YYNGEE. CDR3 residues: CASSVRTGGWGELFF. The CDR3 nucleotides are TGTGCCAGCAGCGTAAGGACAGGGGGCTGGGGGGAGCTGTTTTTT.

The gene calls are TRBV20-1 and TRBJ2-7; 11 bases align to TRBD2. Germline V gene sequence: CDR1 DFQATT, CDR2 SNEGSKA (reference sequence). The length of the CDR3 is 16 residues. With V trimmed by 3 bases and J by 5 bases, 12 bases remained unmatched. CDR3 protein: CSASLAGGFLFDEQYF. DNA of the CDR3: TGCAGTGCTAGTTTAGCGGGGGGGTTCTTGTTCGACGAGCAGTACTTC.

V and J are TRBV19 and TRBJ1-3, with 7 nucleotides matching TRBD1. Germline CDR1 LNHDA, CDR2 SQIVND (reference sequence). CDR3 length: 14 amino acids. The V and J ends lost 7 bases and 4 bases, in that order; junction bases with no gene match: 7. CDR3 coding DNA: TGTGCCAGTACCGGGGGACAGAAAGGAAACACCATATATTTT. Translation: CASTGGQKGNTIYF.

This CDR3 is CSVEEGYGYTF. CDR3 DNA: TGCAGCGTTGAGGAGGGATATGGCTACACCTTC. The chain has TRBV29-1 and TRBJ1-2; D gene uncertain. CDR1 SQVTM and CDR2 ANQGSEA come from the germline V gene. The length of the CDR3 is 11 residues. V lost 3 bases and J lost 5, with 7 bases in between.

This sequence joins TRBV14 and TRBJ2-3; 9 nucleotides align to TRBD2. Germline loops: CDR1 SGHDN, CDR2 FVKESK. The ends lost 1 base at V and 1 base at J; junction bases unmatched: 3. This CDR3 is built from 16 residues. The chain's CDR3 is CASSQGVAGGTDTQYF. The CDR3 region has the DNA TGTGCCAGCAGCCAAGGGGTAGCGGGAGGCACAGATACGCAGTATTTT.

This chain connects TRBV2 to TRBJ1-5; TRBD1 matches 7 bases. Germline-derived CDR1 and CDR2 are SNHLY and FYNNEI. The CDR3 covers 16 residues. V lost 6 bases and J lost 0; bases outside the gene matches: 8. CDR3 bases: TGTGCCAGCAGGGGGGACAGTTCGTATAGCAATCAGCCCCAGCATTTT. This encodes CASRGDSSYSNQPQHF.

This clone was recorded only once. The chain is built from TRBV5-5 and TRBJ2-5, with 13 positions matching TRBD2. The V gene end was trimmed by 1 base and the J gene end by 0 bases; junction bases not matched to a gene: 6. CDR3 length: 18 residues. Looked up from germline, CDR1 is SGHKS and CDR2 is YYEKEE (reference sequence). The CDR3 bases are TGTGCCAGCAGCTTGTTGACTAGCGGGGGGAAGTACCAAGAGACCCAGTACTTC. It specifies CASSLLTSGGKYQETQYF.

The V call is TRBV11-1, the J call TRBJ2-1; 7 bases are a match to TRBD1. The CDR3 covers 15 residues. CDR1 is SGHAT, CDR2 FQDESV, per germline (reference sequence). With V trimmed by 3 bases and J by 1 base, 3 bases remained unmatched. The CDR3 bases are TGTGCCAGCAGCTTTGAGGGGGCATCCTACAATGAGCAGTTCTTC. It encodes CASSFEGASYNEQFF.

V is TRBV5-8 and J is TRBJ2-7; TRBD1 agrees at 8 bases. Germline V gene sequence: CDR1 SGHTS, CDR2 YDEGEE. CDR3 length: 17 residues. Trimming at V came to 4 bases and at J to 5 bases, leaving 17 bases not matched to a gene. Here the CDR3 reads CASSPPTGTGLRNEQYF. CDR3 bases: TGTGCCAGCAGCCCACCTACCGGGACAGGCTTGAGAAACGAGCAGTACTTC.

The chain has TRBV6-5 and TRBJ2-5; either TRBD1 or TRBD2 may fit D (6 bases each). Germline V lookup: CDR1 MNHEY, CDR2 SVGAGI. Trimming removed 6 bases from V and 4 bases from J, with 15 bases in between. CDR3 length equals 14 residues. The CDR3: CASSALQGLETQYF. The CDR3 nucleotides are TGTGCCAGCAGCGCCTTACAGGGACTAGAGACCCAGTACTTC.

This clone showed up just once. This sequence joins TRBV7-3 and TRBJ2-2, with TRBD1 identical over 9 bases. V lost 0 bases, J lost 4 bases, and 9 bases stayed unmatched. The CDR3 runs to 18 residues. Germline values: CDR1 SGHTA, CDR2 FQGTGA. The CDR3 sequence is CASSLTPGTGWGTGELFF. In DNA form, the CDR3 reads TGTGCCAGCAGCTTAACCCCGGGGACAGGGTGGGGCACCGGGGAGCTGTTTTTT.

This rearrangement joins TRBV19 to TRBJ1-5, with 8 nucleotides matching TRBD1. J lost 1 base, V lost 7 bases, and 9 bases had no gene match. The CDR3 runs 16 residues. Germline assignment: CDR1 LNHDA and CDR2 SQIVND (reference sequence). The CDR3 DNA is TGTGCCAGTAATCCCCAGGGGGCTTTAAGCAATCAGCCCCAGCATTTT. Translation gives CASNPQGALSNQPQHF.

In this sample, this clone turned up once. This sequence joins TRBV7-6 and TRBJ1-2; D unresolved. The germline V gene has CDR1 SGHVS and CDR2 FNYEAQ. Trimming pared 5 bases from V and 0 bases from J, leaving 22 bases between. CDR3 length equals 18 residues. The CDR3 spells CASSISRAPGPSNYGYTF. The CDR3 coding sequence is TGTGCCAGCAGCATAAGCCGGGCCCCGGGCCCCTCTAACTATGGCTACACCTTC.

This sequence joins TRBV24-1 and TRBJ2-1, with 7 positions matching TRBD2. Germline CDR1 and CDR2: KGHDR and SFDVKD. The CDR3 consists of 16 residues. Trimming removed 4 bases from V and 2 bases from J; junction bases left unmatched: 7. The CDR3 region is CATSDPSGNPYNEQFF. Here the CDR3 DNA reads TGTGCCACCAGTGACCCTAGCGGAAACCCCTACAATGAGCAGTTCTTC.

This clone occurred once. The same CDR3 can be traced to other DNA sequences in this sample. This chain connects TRBV5-1 to TRBJ1-1, with D possibly matching TRBD1 (6 bases). V shed 0 bases and J shed 1 base, with 10 bases lying between them. Germline V gives CDR1 SGHRS, CDR2 YFSETQ. The CDR3 has 15 residues. CDR3: CASSLGGGPNTEAFF. CDR3 in DNA: TGCGCCAGCAGCTTGGGTGGGGGGCCGAACACTGAAGCTTTCTTT.

This clone was recorded only once. CDR3 amino acids: CASSPAGGAKVGTEAFF. CDR3 sequence (DNA): TGTGCCAGCTCACCAGCGGGGGGCGCTAAGGTTGGCACTGAAGCTTTCTTT. The V and J genes are TRBV18 and TRBJ1-1; D might be TRBD1 (6 bases). Germline V lookup: CDR1 KGHSH, CDR2 LQKENI. The CDR3 spans 17 residues. Trimming took 2 bases from V and 4 from J, leaving 20 bases between them.